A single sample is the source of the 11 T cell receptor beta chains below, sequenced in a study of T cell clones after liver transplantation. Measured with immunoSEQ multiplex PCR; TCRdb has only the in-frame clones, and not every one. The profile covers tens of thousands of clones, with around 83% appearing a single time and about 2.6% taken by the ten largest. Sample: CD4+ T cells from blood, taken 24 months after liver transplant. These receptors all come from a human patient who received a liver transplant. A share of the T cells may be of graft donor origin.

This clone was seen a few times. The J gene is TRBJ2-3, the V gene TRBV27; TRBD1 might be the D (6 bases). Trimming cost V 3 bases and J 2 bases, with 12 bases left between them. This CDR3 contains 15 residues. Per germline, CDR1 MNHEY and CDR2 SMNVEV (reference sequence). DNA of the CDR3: TGTGCCAGCAGTTTGGACAGTACCCCCACAGATACGCAGTATTTT. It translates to CASSLDSTPTDTQYF.

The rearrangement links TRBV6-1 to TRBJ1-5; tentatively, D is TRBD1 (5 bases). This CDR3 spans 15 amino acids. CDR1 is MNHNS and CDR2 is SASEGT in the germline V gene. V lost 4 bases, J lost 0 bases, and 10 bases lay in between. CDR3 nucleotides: TGTGCCAGCAGTGGGGACGGATATAGCAATCAGCCCCAGCATTTT. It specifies CASSGDGYSNQPQHF.

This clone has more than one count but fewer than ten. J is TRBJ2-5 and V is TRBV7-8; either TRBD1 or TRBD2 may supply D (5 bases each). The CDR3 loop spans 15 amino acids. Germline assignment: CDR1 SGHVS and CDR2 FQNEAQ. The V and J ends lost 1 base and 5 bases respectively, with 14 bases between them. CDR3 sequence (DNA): TGTGCCAGCAGCTTAGGTCAAAGGGGCGGGGAGACCCAGTACTTC. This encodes CASSLGQRGGETQYF.

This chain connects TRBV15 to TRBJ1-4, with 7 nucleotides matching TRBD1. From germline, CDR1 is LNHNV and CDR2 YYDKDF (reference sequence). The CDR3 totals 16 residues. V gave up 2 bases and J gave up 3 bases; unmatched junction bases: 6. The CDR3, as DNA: TGTGCCACCAGCAGAATTGACAGGGCGCCTAATGAAAAACTGTTTTTT. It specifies CATSRIDRAPNEKLFF.

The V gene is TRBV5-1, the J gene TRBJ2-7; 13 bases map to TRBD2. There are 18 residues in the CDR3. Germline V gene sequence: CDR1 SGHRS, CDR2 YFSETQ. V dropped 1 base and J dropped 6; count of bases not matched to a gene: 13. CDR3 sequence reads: CASSLLGTSGISKGEQYF. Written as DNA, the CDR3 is TGCGCCAGCAGCTTGTTGGGGACTAGCGGGATTAGCAAGGGCGAGCAGTACTTC.

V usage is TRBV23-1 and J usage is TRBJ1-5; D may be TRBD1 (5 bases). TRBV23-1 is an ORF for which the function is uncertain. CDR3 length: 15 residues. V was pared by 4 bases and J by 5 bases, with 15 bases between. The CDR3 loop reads CASSLRVGWDQPQHF. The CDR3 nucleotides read TGCGCCAGCAGTCTCAGGGTGGGATGGGATCAGCCCCAGCATTTT.

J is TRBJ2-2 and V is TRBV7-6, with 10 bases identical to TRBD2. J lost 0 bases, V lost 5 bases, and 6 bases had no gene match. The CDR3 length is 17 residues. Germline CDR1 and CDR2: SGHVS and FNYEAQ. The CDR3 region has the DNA TGTGCCAGCAGCAATCAGCGGGGGGGCTCGAACACCGGGGAGCTGTTTTTT. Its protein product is CASSNQRGGSNTGELFF.

The CDR3 DNA is TGTGCCAGCACCTACGGGACAGGGCCAAGCTCTGGAAACACCATATATTTT. Translating it yields CASTYGTGPSSGNTIYF. The chain has TRBV7-8 and TRBJ1-3; TRBD1 aligns across 9 bases. After removal of 7 bases from V and 0 bases from J, the junction contained 10 bases not matched to a gene. Germline loops: CDR1 SGHVS, CDR2 FQNEAQ. CDR3 length: 17 amino acids.

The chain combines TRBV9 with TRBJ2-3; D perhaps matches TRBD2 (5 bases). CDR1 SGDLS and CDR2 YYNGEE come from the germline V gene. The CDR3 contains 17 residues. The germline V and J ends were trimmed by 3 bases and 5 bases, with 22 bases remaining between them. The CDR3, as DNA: TGTGCCAGCAGCGCTGCACTCGCCGGCGGGCGGGTAGATACGCAGTATTTT. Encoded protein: CASSAALAGGRVDTQYF. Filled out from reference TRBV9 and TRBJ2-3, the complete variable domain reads DSGVTQTPKHLITATGQRVTLRCSPRSGDLSVYWYQQSLDQGLQFLIQYYNGEERAKGNILERFSAQQFPDLHSELNLSSLELGDSALYFCASSAALAGGRVDTQYFGPGTRLTVL.

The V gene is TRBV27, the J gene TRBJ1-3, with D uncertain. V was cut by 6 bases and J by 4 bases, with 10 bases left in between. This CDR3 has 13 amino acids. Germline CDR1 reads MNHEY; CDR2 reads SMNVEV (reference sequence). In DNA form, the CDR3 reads TGTGCCAGCAGCCCATCTCGAGGAAACACCATATATTTT. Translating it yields CASSPSRGNTIYF.

The CDR3 is CSVARGSGTYNEQFF. CDR3 sequence (DNA): TGCAGCGTAGCCCGGGGGTCAGGGACCTACAATGAGCAGTTCTTC. V and J are TRBV29-1 and TRBJ2-1; D might be TRBD2 (6 bases). Trimming cost V 6 bases and J 2 bases, with 17 bases left between them. CDR3 length: 15 amino acids. Per germline, CDR1 SQVTM and CDR2 ANQGSEA.